A single sample is the source of the 21 T cell receptor beta chains below, sequenced in a study of identical twins. TCRdb re-analysed the 5' RACE reads in MiXCR, keeping a single row per CDR3 protein. The sample has over 550,000 distinct CDR3 sequences, roughly 7.2% seen once. The sample was also reused in another study, on yellow fever vaccine responses in identical twins.

Sequencing was done on a sample of PBMCs. These receptors were collected from a woman aged 18-29 years in good health.

The rearrangement joins TRBV5-6 to TRBJ2-1; 7 positions agree with TRBD2. The germline V gene has CDR1 SGHDT and CDR2 YYEEEE. V lost 0 bases and J lost 3; bases outside the gene matches: 3. CDR3 length: 15 amino acids. In DNA form, the CDR3 reads TGTGCCAGCAGCTTGGACGGGAGGCTCTACAATGAGCAGTTCTTC. It is translated as CASSLDGRLYNEQFF.

The rearrangement links TRBV29-1 to TRBJ2-1, with D possibly TRBD2 on 6 matching bases. The germline V gene has CDR1 SQVTM and CDR2 ANQGSEA. The CDR3 totals 13 residues. The CDR3 region has the DNA TGCACCTTTGGAGGGAGCTCCTACAATGAGCAGTTCTTC. It yields the protein CTFGGSSYNEQFF.

The CDR3 loop reads CASSSYGDMLGPYNEQFF. The CDR3 DNA is TGTGCCAGCAGCTCTTACGGCGATATGTTGGGACCCTACAATGAGCAGTTCTTC. This chain uses TRBV11-2 with TRBJ2-1; either TRBD1 or TRBD2 may supply D (5 bases each). Trimming removed 4 bases at V and 2 bases at J, with 21 bases between. This CDR3 is built from 18 residues. The V gene's germline CDR1 is SGHAT and CDR2 FQNNGV.

This clonotype was seen at least ten times. This chain connects TRBV20-1 to TRBJ1-1; 7 bases fit TRBD1. Per germline, CDR1 DFQATT and CDR2 SNEGSKA (reference sequence). V lost 5 bases and J lost 2; bases outside the gene matches: 8. This CDR3 region has 14 residues. CDR3 nucleotides: TGCAGTGCTCCAAAGGGACAGCGCAACACTGAAGCTTTCTTT. It translates to CSAPKGQRNTEAFF.

Ten or more counts support this clonotype. The chain combines TRBV27 with TRBJ2-7; 12 bases fit TRBD2. J lost 5 bases, V lost 7 bases, and 12 bases had no gene match. Germline V gene data show CDR1 as MNHEY and CDR2 as SMNVEV (reference sequence). The CDR3 covers 16 residues. In DNA, the CDR3 is TGTGCCAGCACCTTATACCCTAGCGGGAGGGCCGACGAGCAGTACTTC. This gives the protein CASTLYPSGRADEQYF.

This clonotype showed up many times. The J gene is TRBJ2-5, the V gene TRBV15; 8 bases fit TRBD1. The length of the CDR3 is 16 residues. Germline assignment: CDR1 LNHNV and CDR2 YYDKDF (reference sequence). The V segment lost 1 base and the J segment 5 bases; nucleotides outside the gene matches: 9. CDR3 region: CATSRAVGRGQETQYF. As DNA, the CDR3 is TGTGCCACCAGCAGAGCCGTGGGCAGGGGGCAGGAGACCCAGTACTTC.

In DNA form, the CDR3 reads TGTGCCAGCAGTATTCACAGGGTTGGCTACGAGCAGTACTTC. It is translated as CASSIHRVGYEQYF. V and J are TRBV28 and TRBJ2-7, with D perhaps matching TRBD1 (6 bases). The ends were cut back, 5 bases at V and 3 bases at J, with 14 bases in the middle. The germline V gene encodes CDR1 MDHEN and CDR2 SYDVKM. This CDR3 has 14 residues.

CDR3 amino acids: CASSSPTGGNYNEQFF. In DNA, the CDR3 is TGTGCCAGCAGTTCCCCGACAGGGGGGAATTACAATGAGCAGTTCTTC. The chain couples TRBV6-5 to TRBJ2-1; 9 nucleotides align to TRBD1. The length of the CDR3 is 16 residues. V shed 4 bases and J 4 bases; nucleotides not matched to a gene: 8. Germline lookup yields CDR1 MNHEY and CDR2 SVGAGI.

This clonotype has at least ten counts. This sequence joins TRBV14 and TRBJ2-7; D is undetermined. Germline V gene sequence: CDR1 SGHDN, CDR2 FVKESK. The CDR3 runs to 11 residues. The V end was cut by 1 base, the J end by 13 bases, with 11 bases between. CDR3 nucleotide sequence: TGTGCCAGCAGCCAAGGGGTCGCAGTTTACTTC. Encoded protein: CASSQGVAVYF.

This clonotype was counted ten times or more. This chain uses TRBV12-3 or TRBV12-4 with TRBJ2-7; D gene unclear. V lost 3 bases and J lost 3, with 6 bases in between. The CDR3 totals 12 residues. Written as DNA, the CDR3 is TGTGCCAGCAGTTTGGGATACTACGAGCAGTACTTC. Its protein is CASSLGYYEQYF.

There are a few counts of this clonotype. V and J are TRBV5-1 and TRBJ2-1, with 11 bases aligning to TRBD1. Per the germline V gene, CDR1 is SGHRS and CDR2 is YFSETQ. The CDR3 length is 13 residues. The ends lost 6 bases at V and 8 bases at J; junction bases unmatched: 4. DNA for the CDR3: TGCGCCAGCAAAGGACAGGGGGCCGATGAGCAGTTCTTC. Amino acid sequence: CASKGQGADEQFF.

This sequence joins TRBV12-5 and TRBJ2-1, with 11 bases lining up with TRBD2. CDR3 length: 16 amino acids. The ends lost 0 bases at V and 7 bases at J; junction bases unmatched: 5. Germline-derived CDR1 and CDR2 are LGHNT and FRNRAP. CDR3 sequence: CASGLVVLAGANEQFF. The CDR3 nucleotides are TGTGCTAGTGGTTTGGTTGTACTAGCGGGAGCTAATGAGCAGTTCTTC.

The table lists this clonotype with a few counts. J is TRBJ1-2 and V is TRBV5-1, with 8 bases that match TRBD1. The CDR3 extends over 14 amino acids. From germline, CDR1 is SGHRS and CDR2 YFSETQ. V lost 8 bases and J lost 4; bases outside the gene matches: 10. This chain's CDR3 is CASHPGGAGYGYTF. Written as DNA, the CDR3 is TGCGCCAGTCACCCAGGGGGCGCAGGCTATGGCTACACCTTC. The full variable domain, rest sourced from reference TRBV5-1 and TRBJ1-2, is KAGVTQTPRYLIKTRGQQVTLSCSPISGHRSVSWYQQTPGQGLQFLFEYFSETQRNKGNFPGRFSGRQFSNSRSEMNVSTLELGDSALYLCASHPGGAGYGYTFGSGTRLTVV.

This clonotype was counted only a few times. The V gene is TRBV7-9, the J gene TRBJ1-6, with a weak D call TRBD1 (5 bases). Trimming removed 1 base from V and 9 bases from J, with 16 bases in between. The CDR3 runs to 16 residues. Germline CDR1 SEHNR, CDR2 FQNEAQ (reference sequence). CDR3 bases: TGTGCCAGCAGCTTAGGCCAGGGACCCGAGAGTTCACCCCTCCACTTT. Amino acid sequence: CASSLGQGPESSPLHF.

This clonotype is a singleton in its sample. The V gene is TRBV25-1, the J gene TRBJ1-1; unclear D gene. V lost 3 bases, J lost 5 bases, and 10 bases lay in between. CDR1 MGHDK and CDR2 SYGVNS come from the germline V gene. This CDR3 region has 13 residues. The CDR3 coding sequence is TGTGCCAGCAGTGAGAACCTAGGTACTGAAGCTTTCTTT. Encoded protein: CASSENLGTEAFF.

This clonotype was seen more than once but under ten times. The gene calls are TRBV15 and TRBJ2-3, with TRBD2 as a possible D gene (5 bases). The CDR3 sequence is 15 residues long. Trimming removed 0 bases from V and 1 base from J, with 8 bases in between. Germline CDR1 is LNHNV and CDR2 is YYDKDF (reference sequence). The CDR3 DNA sequence: TGTGCCACCAGCAGAGAAGAGGGAGGCACAGATACGCAGTATTTT. It yields the protein CATSREEGGTDTQYF.

This clonotype was observed a few times. The CDR3 is CASSPGLAPMEQFF. The CDR3 DNA reads as TGTGCCAGCAGCCCCGGGCTCGCCCCCATGGAGCAGTTCTTC. The rearrangement joins TRBV6-2 or TRBV6-3 to TRBJ2-1; D remains unclear. V was clipped by 6 bases and J by 10 bases, with 19 bases between them. The germline CDR1 and CDR2 sequences are MNHEY and SVGEGT. This CDR3 is 14 amino acids long.

This chain links TRBV12-3 or TRBV12-4 with TRBJ2-1; TRBD1 or TRBD2 may be the D gene (5 bases each). The CDR3 has 17 residues. The germline V and J ends were trimmed by 1 base and 8 bases, with 21 bases remaining between them. Written as DNA, the CDR3 is TGTGCCAGCAGTTTAGTAGGCCCCGAGGTGAGGGGACATGAGCAGTTCTTC. This translates into CASSLVGPEVRGHEQFF.

In this sample, this clonotype turned up a few times. The chain joins TRBV15 to TRBJ1-5; unclear D gene. CDR1 LNHNV and CDR2 YYDKDF come from the germline V gene (reference sequence). This CDR3 spans 17 amino acids. The ends were cut back, 2 bases at V and 1 base at J, with 15 bases in the middle. CDR3 sequence: CATSRKGSQASNQPQHF. DNA for the CDR3: TGTGCCACCAGCAGAAAAGGGTCCCAGGCGAGCAATCAGCCCCAGCATTTT. Full variable domain (outside the CDR3, taken from reference TRBV15 and TRBJ1-5): DAMVIQNPRYQVTQFGKPVTLSCSQTLNHNVMYWYQQKSSQAPKLLFHYYDKDFNNEADTPDNFQSRRPNTSFCFLDIRSPGLGDTAMYLCATSRKGSQASNQPQHFGDGTRLSIL.

This clonotype was observed a handful of times. The rearrangement links TRBV9 to TRBJ2-6, with 8 bases that match TRBD1. This CDR3 region has 18 residues. V was clipped by 3 bases and J by 4 bases; unmatched bases: 12. Germline V gene lookup returns CDR1 SGDLS and CDR2 YYNGEE. For the CDR3, the DNA is TGTGCCAGCAGCGACATTCGGACAGGGTTTTCCGGGGCCAACGTCCTGACTTTC. This translates into CASSDIRTGFSGANVLTF.

This clonotype was counted at least ten times. The chain uses TRBV12-3 or TRBV12-4 and TRBJ1-1; 8 positions match TRBD1. There are 12 residues in the CDR3. J gave up 11 bases and V 4 bases, and 6 bases lay outside the gene matches. The CDR3 coding sequence is TGTGCCAGCAGTTACAGGGGGGGTCGGGCTTTCTTT. It is translated as CASSYRGGRAFF.